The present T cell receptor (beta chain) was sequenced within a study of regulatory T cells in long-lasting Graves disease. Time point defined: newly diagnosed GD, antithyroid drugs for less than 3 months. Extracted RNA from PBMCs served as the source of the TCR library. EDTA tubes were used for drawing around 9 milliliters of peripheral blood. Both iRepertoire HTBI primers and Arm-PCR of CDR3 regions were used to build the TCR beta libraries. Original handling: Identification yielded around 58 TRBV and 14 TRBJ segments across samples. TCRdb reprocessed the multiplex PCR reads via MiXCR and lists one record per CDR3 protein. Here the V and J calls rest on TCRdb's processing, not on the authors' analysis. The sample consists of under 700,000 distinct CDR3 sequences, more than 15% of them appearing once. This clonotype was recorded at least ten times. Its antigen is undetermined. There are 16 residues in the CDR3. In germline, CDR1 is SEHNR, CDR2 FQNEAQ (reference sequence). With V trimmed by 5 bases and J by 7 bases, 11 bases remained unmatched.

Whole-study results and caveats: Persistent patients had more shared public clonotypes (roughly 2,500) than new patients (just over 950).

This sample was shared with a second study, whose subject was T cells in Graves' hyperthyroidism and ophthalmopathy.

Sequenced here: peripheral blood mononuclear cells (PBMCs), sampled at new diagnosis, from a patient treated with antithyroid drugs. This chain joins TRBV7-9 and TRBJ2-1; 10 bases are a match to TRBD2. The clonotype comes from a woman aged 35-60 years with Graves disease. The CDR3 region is CASSVPPSGGRNEQFF. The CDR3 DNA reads TGTGCCAGCAGCGTCCCCCCTAGCGGGGGAAGGAATGAGCAGTTCTTC.